This TCR beta chain was identified in a study of cytomegalovirus exposure and HLA in healthy donors. On the study more broadly: Early release data held 85 million or so unique TCRs from HLA-typed donors.

In the case of this clone: Its antigen is undetermined.

General observations from the study: A later analysis associated 16,951 TCR beta sequences with HLA alleles at a 0.05 false discovery rate.

A multiplex PCR was run with 60 Vbeta primers and 13 Jbeta primers. Only in-frame clones appear in the TCRdb table, and some are missing; sequencing was by immunoSEQ multiplex PCR. The data contain about 180,000 clones, around four fifths of them singletons. This TCR came from a woman under 40 in good health and CMV-seropositive. The sequencing input was PBMCs.

CDR3 in amino acids: CASFSVSYEQYF. CDR3 bases: TGTGCCAGCTTCTCAGTTTCCTACGAGCAGTACTTC. This sequence joins TRBV27 and TRBJ2-7; D is undetermined. Trimming pared 8 bases from V and 1 base from J, leaving 9 bases between. The germline V gene has CDR1 MNHEY and CDR2 SMNVEV (reference sequence). CDR3 length: 12 residues.